This TCR beta chain emerged from a study of technical replicates of blood from a handful of donors (dated by TCRdb to about 2017). Note on this clone: There is no known antigen for this receptor. No much larger clone exists at a distance of one base, and base qualities are not known.

The library was built by means of the immunoSEQ multiplex PCR assay. TCRdb's version of the immuneACCESS table is confined to in-frame rearrangements and falls short of the full clone set. An unresolved V gene accounts for under half of the shortfall where checked; the remainder is of unknown origin. The sample contains 78,000 or so clones, about 91% of them found a single time. In total, the top ten clones hold roughly 0.41% of the sample. Taken from cysteine to phenylalanine, the CDR3 has 17 residues. CDR3 DNA only is kept here, 51 bases in frame from base 1. Relative to germline, V is 2 bases shorter and J is 1 base shorter, with 15 bases between their ends. CDR1 and CDR2 are read off the germline V gene (reference sequence) as LNHDA and SQIVND.

The rearranged segments are TRBV19 and TRBJ1-5; the D region possibly corresponds to TRBD1 (5 bases align). This TCR was sampled from a human donor in good health. Specimen: T cells isolated from PBMCs. The nucleotide sequence reads as follows: TGTGCCAGTAGTATAACCCTTGGAGGGGTCAGCAATCAGCCCCAGCATTTT. This encodes CASSITLGGVSNQPQHF. The full variable domain, completed from the reference TRBV19 and TRBJ1-5 proteins outside the CDR3, reads DGGITQSPKYLFRKEGQNVTLSCEQNLNHDAMYWYRQDPGQGLRLIYYSQIVNDFQKGDIAEGYSVSREKKESFPLTVTSAQKNPTAFYLCASSITLGGVSNQPQHFGDGTRLSIL.